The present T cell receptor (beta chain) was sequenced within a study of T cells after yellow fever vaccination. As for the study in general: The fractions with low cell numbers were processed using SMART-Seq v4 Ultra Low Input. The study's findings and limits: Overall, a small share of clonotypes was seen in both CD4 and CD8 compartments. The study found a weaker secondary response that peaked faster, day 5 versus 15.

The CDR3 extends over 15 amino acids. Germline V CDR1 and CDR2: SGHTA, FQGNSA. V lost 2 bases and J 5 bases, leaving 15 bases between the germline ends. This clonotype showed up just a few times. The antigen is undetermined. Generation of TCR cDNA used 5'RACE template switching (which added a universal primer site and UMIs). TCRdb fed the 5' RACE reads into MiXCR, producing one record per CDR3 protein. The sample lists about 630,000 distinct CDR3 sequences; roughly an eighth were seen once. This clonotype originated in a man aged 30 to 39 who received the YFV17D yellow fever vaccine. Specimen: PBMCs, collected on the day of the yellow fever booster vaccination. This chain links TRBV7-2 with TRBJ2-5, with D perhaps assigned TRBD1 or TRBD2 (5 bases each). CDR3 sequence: CASSLFGGWGETQYF. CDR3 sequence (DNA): TGTGCCAGCAGCTTATTTGGGGGTTGGGGTGAGACCCAGTACTTC.